These 30 T cell receptor beta chains were all obtained from the same sample, sequenced in a study of OX40 agonist ivuxolimab in advanced cancers. Receptor libraries were prepared by the immunoSEQ multiplex PCR assay. This immuneACCESS table, as held by TCRdb, lists in-frame sequences with V and J called but not all clones. Of the missing ones, under half trace to an unresolved V gene in checked studies; the others have no known cause. Within this sample are about 79,000 clones, with about 90% of them counted one time only. The ten largest account for 0.53% of the sample. This material consisted of CD4+ or CD8+ T cells sorted from blood, taken in a trial of the OX40 agonist ivuxolimab. Source of these receptors: an adult with an advanced solid tumor such as melanoma, head and neck, liver or kidney cancer.

This chain joins TRBV29-1 and TRBJ2-7, with D possibly being TRBD1 (6 bases). With 4 bases removed from V and 2 bases from J, the gap between germline ends came to 9 bases. The CDR3 consists of 12 residues. The germline V gene has CDR1 SQVTM and CDR2 ANQGSEA. The CDR3 DNA is TGCAGCGTTGGGCAGGGGACCTACGAGCAGTACTTC. Translating gives CSVGQGTYEQYF.

V usage is TRBV27 and J usage is TRBJ2-5; 7 bases are a match to TRBD2. CDR3 length: 15 amino acids. With 2 bases clipped from V and 5 bases from J, the junction kept 8 bases outside the gene matches. CDR1 is MNHEY, CDR2 SMNVEV, per germline (reference sequence). The CDR3 spells CASSLVGGRWETQYF. The CDR3 DNA follows: TGTGCCAGCAGTTTAGTGGGAGGGAGGTGGGAGACCCAGTACTTC.

V usage is TRBV28 and J usage is TRBJ2-2, with TRBD2 identical over 13 bases. After removal of 6 bases from V and 2 bases from J, the junction contained 15 bases not matched to a gene. From germline, CDR1 is MDHEN and CDR2 SYDVKM. The CDR3 consists of 20 residues. CDR3 sequence (DNA): TGTGCCAGCAGCTATCGACTAGCGGGAGGCCCACGTCCCAACACCGGGGAGCTGTTTTTT. Encoded protein: CASSYRLAGGPRPNTGELFF. Full variable domain (remainder filled in from reference TRBV28 and TRBJ2-2): DVKVTQSSRYLVKRTGEKVFLECVQDMDHENMFWYRQDPGLGLRLIYFSYDVKMKEKGDIPEGYSVSREKKERFSLILESASTNQTSMYLCASSYRLAGGPRPNTGELFFGEGSRLTVL.

This clone was seen a single time. The chain is built from TRBV30 and TRBJ2-5, with a possible D match to TRBD2 (7 bases). The CDR3 covers 14 residues. The V gene lost 0 bases and the J gene lost 9 bases, with 17 bases spanning the gap. CDR1 and CDR2 (germline): GTSNPN, SVGIG (reference sequence). The DNA for the CDR3 is TGTGCCTGGAGTGTATCGGGGGGACGACAGGCCCAGTACTTC. Residues: CAWSVSGGRQAQYF.

The rearrangement uses TRBV19 and TRBJ2-7; 7 bases map to TRBD1. The CDR3 is made up of 13 amino acids. J gave up 6 bases and V 7 bases, and 9 bases lay outside the gene matches. Germline V gene sequence: CDR1 LNHDA, CDR2 SQIVND (reference sequence). The CDR3 region is CASTDRLRTEQYF. CDR3 DNA sequence: TGTGCCAGTACGGACAGGTTACGTACCGAGCAGTACTTC.

The chain recombines TRBV6-6 with TRBJ2-1; 15 bases map to TRBD2. CDR3 length: 15 amino acids. Trimming cost V 6 bases and J 6 bases; bases outside gene matches: 3. CDR1 and CDR2 (germline): MNHNY, SVGAGI (reference sequence). CDR3 in amino acids: CASSRTSGRGNEQFF. In nucleotides, the CDR3 is TGTGCCAGCAGCAGGACTAGCGGGAGGGGCAATGAGCAGTTCTTC.

This clone showed up just once. The chain links TRBV2 to TRBJ2-2, with TRBD1 matching 10 bases. This CDR3 contains 16 residues. Germline CDR1 reads SNHLY; CDR2 reads FYNNEI. Trimming cost V 6 bases and J 4 bases; bases outside gene matches: 8. The DNA for the CDR3 is TGTGCCAGCAGAGCCCCGGGACAGGGGCGCACCGGGGAGCTGTTTTTT. Its protein is CASRAPGQGRTGELFF.

The V gene is TRBV5-1, the J gene TRBJ2-2; 7 nucleotides align to TRBD2. Trimming cost V 0 bases and J 6 bases; bases outside gene matches: 2. This CDR3 has 14 residues. CDR1 is SGHRS, CDR2 YFSETQ, per germline. Here the CDR3 reads CASSLDAGAGELFF. CDR3 sequence (DNA): TGCGCCAGCAGCTTGGACGCGGGGGCCGGGGAGCTGTTTTTT.

This chain connects TRBV6-5 to TRBJ2-2; 11 nucleotides align to TRBD1. The CDR3 has 15 residues. Germline CDR1 MNHEY, CDR2 SVGAGI. V gave up 6 bases and J gave up 3 bases; unmatched junction bases: 3. CDR3 DNA sequence: TGTGCCAGCAGCTCGGGACAGGGGGACACCGGGGAGCTGTTTTTT. Translating it yields CASSSGQGDTGELFF.

This chain links TRBV19 with TRBJ2-2, with a weak D call TRBD2 (5 bases). Per the germline V gene, CDR1 is LNHDA and CDR2 is SQIVND (reference sequence). The CDR3 runs to 14 residues. With 3 bases removed from V and 5 bases from J, the gap between germline ends came to 10 bases. DNA for the CDR3: TGTGCCAGTAGTATCCTCGGGAATACCGGGGAGCTGTTTTTT. Its protein is CASSILGNTGELFF.

This clone has a single count. The J gene is TRBJ2-7, the V gene TRBV19, with 7 bases identical to TRBD1. Germline CDR1 LNHDA, CDR2 SQIVND (reference sequence). Trimming at V came to 3 bases and at J to 2 bases, leaving 4 bases not matched to a gene. The length of the CDR3 is 14 residues. CDR3 in amino acids: CASSIRTGAYEQYF. The CDR3 DNA sequence: TGTGCCAGTAGTATCCGGACAGGAGCCTACGAGCAGTACTTC.

This chain links TRBV6-6 with TRBJ1-1; 8 bases match TRBD1. The length of the CDR3 is 13 residues. V shed 7 bases and J 4 bases; nucleotides not matched to a gene: 5. Germline assignment: CDR1 MNHNY and CDR2 SVGAGI (reference sequence). In DNA, the CDR3 is TGTGCCAGCACCAGAACAGGGGGCACTGAAGCTTTCTTT. Its protein product is CASTRTGGTEAFF.

The chain recombines TRBV4-1 with TRBJ2-7; 7 positions match TRBD1. After removal of 1 base from V and 0 bases from J, the junction contained 6 bases not matched to a gene. The CDR3 spans 16 residues. Germline CDR1 MGHRA, CDR2 YSYEKL. Written as DNA, the CDR3 is TGCGCCAGCAGCCAAGTGGGCACAGGGGTCTCCTACGAGCAGTACTTC. The encoded protein is CASSQVGTGVSYEQYF.

The chain uses TRBV19 and TRBJ2-1; 16 bases are a match to TRBD2. Germline CDR1 is LNHDA and CDR2 is SQIVND (reference sequence). V lost 6 bases and J lost 1; bases outside the gene matches: 9. This CDR3 contains 19 residues. The CDR3 reads CASSKPGLAGGWSYNEQFF. The CDR3 DNA reads as TGTGCCAGTAGCAAACCGGGACTAGCGGGAGGGTGGTCCTACAATGAGCAGTTCTTC.

The rearrangement links TRBV4-3 to TRBJ2-1; 7 bases line up with TRBD2. J was trimmed by 14 bases and V by 3 bases; bases with no gene match: 10. Germline V gene data show CDR1 as LGHNA and CDR2 as YSLEER. This CDR3 is built from 13 residues. The CDR3 DNA sequence: TGCGCCAGCAGCCAGGAACCCCGGACTAGGGAGTTCTTC. This codes for CASSQEPRTREFF.

The chain uses TRBV7-3 and TRBJ2-5, with D possibly matching TRBD2 (5 bases). This CDR3 has 13 amino acids. Trimming removed 2 bases from V and 8 bases from J, with 12 bases in between. Germline assignment: CDR1 SGHTA and CDR2 FQGTGA. The DNA of the CDR3 is TGTGCCAGCAGCTTAGGCGGGTGGGCAACCCAGTACTTC. Translating it yields CASSLGGWATQYF.

This clone was observed a few times. The chain recombines TRBV5-1 with TRBJ1-5; 7 bases are a match to TRBD1. The CDR3 covers 14 residues. Trimming at V came to 3 bases and at J to 5 bases, leaving 5 bases not matched to a gene. The V gene's germline CDR1 is SGHRS and CDR2 YFSETQ. The CDR3 DNA is TGCGCCAGCAGCTCTGGACAGGAGGATCAGCCCCAGCATTTT. Amino acids: CASSSGQEDQPQHF.

The chain combines TRBV29-1 with TRBJ1-2; no firm D call. This CDR3 spans 12 amino acids. Germline CDR1 is SQVTM and CDR2 is ANQGSEA. Trimming took off 5 bases at V and 2 bases at J, with 9 bases between the two ends. CDR3 DNA sequence: TGCAGCGTTCGAGGCCAGAACTATGGCTACACCTTC. This codes for CSVRGQNYGYTF.

V gene TRBV7-9 combines with J gene TRBJ2-5, with D perhaps matching TRBD1 (6 bases). CDR1 is SEHNR and CDR2 is FQNEAQ in the germline V gene (reference sequence). Trimming cost V 0 bases and J 1 base, with 18 bases left between them. The CDR3 has 18 amino acids. The CDR3 loop is CASSLALQDRDSQETQYF. The CDR3 DNA reads as TGTGCCAGCAGCTTAGCGCTCCAGGACAGAGATAGCCAAGAGACCCAGTACTTC.

The V and J genes are TRBV5-1 and TRBJ2-5, with TRBD2 identical over 9 bases. CDR3 length equals 15 residues. The germline gives CDR1 SGHRS, CDR2 YFSETQ. V shed 0 bases, J shed 1 base, and the junction held 1 base outside the gene matches. The CDR3 protein is CASSLGTSAQETQYF. The CDR3, as DNA: TGCGCCAGCAGCTTGGGGACTAGCGCCCAAGAGACCCAGTACTTC.

A single count supports this clone. In the same sample, other DNA sequences code for this CDR3. The rearrangement uses TRBV18 and TRBJ2-5, with D uncertain. CDR1 is KGHSH, CDR2 LQKENI, per germline. The CDR3 loop spans 11 amino acids. Deletions cut 1 base from V and 3 bases from J, with 0 bases between. This CDR3 reads CASSPQETQYF. DNA of the CDR3: TGTGCCAGCTCACCACAAGAGACCCAGTACTTC.

This chain connects TRBV29-1 to TRBJ2-1; 10 bases match TRBD1. J lost 5 bases, V lost 1 base, and 2 bases had no gene match. CDR3 size: 14 residues. Germline V gene data show CDR1 as SQVTM and CDR2 as ANQGSEA. DNA of the CDR3: TGCAGCGTTGAAGGAGGACAGGGGGACAATGAGCAGTTCTTC. Translation gives CSVEGGQGDNEQFF.

This clone was detected once. The V gene is TRBV4-3, the J gene TRBJ2-1; D call uncertain. Between the trimmed V and J ends, which lost 1 base and 13 bases, there was a span of 14 bases. This CDR3 contains 13 residues. Germline CDR1 and CDR2: LGHNA and YSLEER. CDR3 sequence: CASSQGDWTVQFF. CDR3 nucleotide sequence: TGCGCCAGCAGCCAAGGGGATTGGACGGTACAGTTCTTC.

This clone was seen only once. The chain employs TRBV5-4 and TRBJ2-1; D gene ambiguous. V was clipped by 0 bases and J by 9 bases, with 19 bases between them. The germline gives CDR1 SGHNT, CDR2 YYREEE (reference sequence). The CDR3 consists of 16 residues. CDR3 nucleotides: TGTGCCAGCAGCTTGGGGCGAAGACGGGTCTACGTTGAGCAGTTCTTC. Translated, it gives CASSLGRRRVYVEQFF.

The chain is built from TRBV9 and TRBJ2-5, with a possible D match to TRBD2 (6 bases). Germline loops: CDR1 SGDLS, CDR2 YYNGEE. The CDR3 sequence is 14 residues long. The V end lost 4 bases, the J end lost 5 bases, and 15 bases lay between the germline ends. CDR3 protein: CASSLRTTPETQYF. The DNA of the CDR3 is TGTGCCAGCAGCTTAAGGACTACCCCCGAGACCCAGTACTTC.

This clone occurred once. The rearrangement uses TRBV6-5 and TRBJ1-5; D is unclear. The CDR3 is made up of 13 amino acids. The germline V gene encodes CDR1 MNHEY and CDR2 SVGAGI. Trimming removed 2 bases at V and 2 bases at J, with 4 bases between. CDR3 in amino acids: CASSYGRNQPQHF. For the CDR3, the DNA is TGTGCCAGCAGTTACGGCCGCAATCAGCCCCAGCATTTT.

This sequence joins TRBV7-3 and TRBJ1-2; TRBD1 is a possible D gene (6 bases). Germline lookup yields CDR1 SGHTA and CDR2 FQGTGA. Trimming took off 5 bases at V and 3 bases at J, with 10 bases between the two ends. The CDR3 is 13 residues long. In nucleotides, the CDR3 is TGTGCCAGCAGCGTTACAGGGCACTATGGCTACACCTTC. Translating gives CASSVTGHYGYTF.

The chain recombines TRBV9 with TRBJ1-3; D not resolved. Per germline, CDR1 SGDLS and CDR2 YYNGEE. CDR3 length: 14 residues. Trimming removed 0 bases at V and 8 bases at J, with 12 bases between. CDR3 sequence reads: CASSVGGNWDTIYF. The CDR3 region has the DNA TGTGCCAGCAGCGTAGGTGGGAATTGGGACACCATATATTTT. Complete variable domain (other parts from reference TRBV9 and TRBJ1-3): DSGVTQTPKHLITATGQRVTLRCSPRSGDLSVYWYQQSLDQGLQFLIQYYNGEERAKGNILERFSAQQFPDLHSELNLSSLELGDSALYFCASSVGGNWDTIYFGEGSWLTVV.

CDR3 amino acids: CASSWLTNTGELFF. The CDR3, as DNA: TGCGCCAGCAGCTGGCTGACGAACACCGGGGAGCTGTTTTTT. The chain couples TRBV5-1 to TRBJ2-2; D remains ambiguous. The V gene's germline CDR1 is SGHRS and CDR2 YFSETQ. V shed 3 bases and J shed 0 bases, with 6 bases lying between them. The CDR3 length is 14 residues.

The rearrangement joins TRBV29-1 to TRBJ2-4; D not resolved. Germline CDR1 reads SQVTM; CDR2 reads ANQGSEA. The CDR3 spans 13 residues. V lost 7 bases and J lost 0, with 10 bases in between. The chain's CDR3 is CSAATLAKNIQYF. The CDR3 DNA reads as TGCAGCGCCGCGACATTAGCCAAAAACATTCAGTACTTC.